The rows below give T cell receptor beta chains drawn from one sample of a study of OX40 agonist ivuxolimab in advanced cancers. The assay was immunoSEQ multiplex PCR, and TCRdb's table has in-frame clones only and misses some. The repertoire holds about 80,000 clones, with more than 85% as singletons. This specimen consisted of CD4+ or CD8+ T cells sorted from blood, obtained in a trial of the OX40 agonist ivuxolimab. The receptor set was obtained from an adult with an advanced solid tumor such as melanoma, head and neck, liver or kidney cancer. Both conserved end residues are part of each CDR3. A D gene is named only where the DNA matches it firmly. Not all rows give a size; the values are once, few, many and, for expanded clones, a class.

>once|TRBJ1-4|TRBV28|TRBD1
TGTGCCAGCAGTTATTACCCGGGACAGCTAAATGAAAAACTGTTTTTT
CASSYYPGQLNEKLFF
>once|TRBJ2-2|TRBV29-1|TRBD2
TGCAGCGTTCGGACTAGCAGAATCACCGGGGAGCTGTTTTTT
CSVRTSRITGELFF
>-|TRBJ2-7|TRBV6-5|-
TGTGCCAGCTCGACAAGACTCTACGAGCAGTACTTC
CASSTRLYEQYF
>-|TRBJ2-7|TRBV7-2|TRBD2
TGTGCCAGCAGCTTAGTTCAAATTGGACTAGCCTTTAAAGCCTACGAGCAGTACTTC
CASSLVQIGLAFKAYEQYF
>-|TRBJ1-2|TRBV5-1|-
TGCGCCAGCAGCTTGGGTTCGGAGTATGGCTACACCTTC
CASSLGSEYGYTF
>-|TRBJ1-1|TRBV4-3|-
TGCGCCAGCAGCCAAAACAGGGTCTACTCGAACACTGAAGCTTTCTTT
CASSQNRVYSNTEAFF
>once|TRBJ2-7|TRBV6-5|TRBD1
TGTGCCAGCAGTTACATATCCCCGGACAGGGGTGGGGAGCAGTACTTC
CASSYISPDRGGEQYF
>-|TRBJ2-7|TRBV11-1|TRBD2
TGTGCCAGCAGCTTAGTCGCTAGCGGGACCTACGAGCAGTACTTC
CASSLVASGTYEQYF
>-|TRBJ2-7|TRBV18|-
TGTGCCAGCTCACCAGGAGGGAGGAGCTCCTACGAGCAGTACTTC
CASSPGGRSSYEQYF
>-|TRBJ2-5|TRBV15|-
TGTGCCACCAGCAGAGTTTTAGGGCAAGAGACCCAGTACTTC
CATSRVLGQETQYF
>-|TRBJ2-1|TRBV9|TRBD1
TGTGCCAGCAGCGTAGTAGGACAGGGCAGGCATGAGCAGTTCTTC
CASSVVGQGRHEQFF
>-|TRBJ1-4|TRBV2|TRBD1
TGTGCCAGCAGTGTCAAGGGGGCGAATGAAAAACTGTTTTTT
CASSVKGANEKLFF
>-|TRBJ2-4|TRBV4-3|-
TGCGCCAGCAGCCCAAGCCCCAGTCGGGACATTCAGTACTTC
CASSPSPSRDIQYF
>-|TRBJ1-3|TRBV19|-
TGTGCCAGTAGTATGGCGCAGGCTGGAAACACCATATATTTT
CASSMAQAGNTIYF
>once|TRBJ2-1|TRBV10-3|-
TGTGCCATCAGGGGGGAACAGGGTTTCAACAATGAGCAGTTCTTC
CAIRGEQGFNNEQFF
>-|TRBJ1-6|TRBV15|TRBD1
TGTGCCACCAGCAGAGATCAGGGGGCGCCTAATTCACCCCTCCACTTT
CATSRDQGAPNSPLHF
>-|TRBJ2-1|TRBV2|TRBD1
TGTGCCAGCAGGCCGACAGGGTATCTCTACAATGAGCAGTTCTTC
CASRPTGYLYNEQFF
>once|TRBJ2-1|TRBV19|TRBD2
TGTGCCAGTAGTATCCCTAGCGGGATGAGGAATGAGCAGTTCTTC
CASSIPSGMRNEQFF
>-|TRBJ2-7|TRBV28|TRBD1
TGTGCCAGCAGTCGAACCGGGACAGTCTACGAGCAGTACTTC
CASSRTGTVYEQYF
>-|TRBJ2-3|TRBV11-1|-
TGTGCCAGCAGCTTACGAGCTAGCGCCCACACAGATACGCAGTATTTT
CASSLRASAHTDTQYF
>-|TRBJ1-1|TRBV27|TRBD1
TGTGCTAGCAGTCCCCCGGGACAGGGGGTTGCCACTGAAGCTTTCTTT
CASSPPGQGVATEAFF
>-|TRBJ2-7|TRBV10-3|TRBD2
TGTGCCATCAGTGGCGCGGGAGACCACGAGCAGTACTTC
CAISGAGDHEQYF
>-|TRBJ1-2|TRBV4-1|-
TGCGCCAGCAGCCAAGAGCCGAGGACAGTGAACTATGGCTACACCTTC
CASSQEPRTVNYGYTF
>-|TRBJ2-7|TRBV10-3|TRBD2
TGTGCCGGAAGTCCAGCTAGCGGGAGCCGGGAGCAGTACTTC
CAGSPASGSREQYF
>-|TRBJ2-2|TRBV7-3|TRBD2
TGTGCCAGCAGCTTATCCAGGACTAGCGGCGCCGGGGAGCTGTTTTTT
CASSLSRTSGAGELFF
>-|TRBJ1-1|TRBV5-4|TRBD1
TGTGCCAGCAGCCCTACAGGGGTCCCAAACACTGAAGCTTTCTTT
CASSPTGVPNTEAFF
>-|TRBJ2-2|TRBV27|TRBD1
TGTGCCAGCAGTTCCCGTAAAGACAACAGGGGGCCGGACACCGGGGAGCTGTTTTTT
CASSSRKDNRGPDTGELFF
>-|TRBJ1-1|TRBV25-1|-
TGTGCCAGCAGTGAATTAATGAACACTGAAGCTTTCTTT
CASSELMNTEAFF
>-|TRBJ2-1|TRBV5-8|TRBD1
TGTGCCAGCAGCTATTACCGGACAGGGGGCAATGAGCAGTTCTTC
CASSYYRTGGNEQFF
>-|TRBJ2-3|TRBV13|-
TGTGCCAGCAGCTTTGTGCGGGCGGGAAGCGATACGCAGTATTTT
CASSFVRAGSDTQYF
>-|TRBJ2-7|TRBV6-5|TRBD1
TGTGCCAGCAGTAAAAGGACAGGGAGGTACGAGCAGTACTTC
CASSKRTGRYEQYF
>-|TRBJ1-4|TRBV7-2|-
TGTGCCAGCAGCTCATCGGGGGTTGCAACTAATGAAAAACTGTTTTTT
CASSSSGVATNEKLFF
>-|TRBJ2-3|TRBV4-3|-
TGCGCCAGCAGCCAAGACCGTAGAAGCACAGATACGCAGTATTTT
CASSQDRRSTDTQYF
>-|TRBJ2-7|TRBV27|-
TGTGCCAGCTCTTCCCCGGGAACGCCGCCCTACGAGCAGTACTTC
CASSSPGTPPYEQYF
>-|TRBJ1-2|TRBV5-4|-
TGTGCCAGCAGCCTACATGATAGCTACACCTTC
CASSLHDSYTF
>few|TRBJ2-1|TRBV18|-
TGTGCCAGCTCACCATTAGGGAATGAGCAGTTCTTC
CASSPLGNEQFF
>-|TRBJ1-5|TRBV28|-
TGTGCCAGCAGTTTTGGTGGGGCGAGCAATCAGCCCCAGCATTTT
CASSFGGASNQPQHF
>-|TRBJ1-5|TRBV5-6|TRBD1
TGTGCCAGCAGCTTGCAGGGGGTGCATCAGCCCCAGCATTTT
CASSLQGVHQPQHF
>-|TRBJ2-3|TRBV5-8|-
TGTGCCAGCAGCCGTGGGACCGCTAGCACAGATACGCAGTATTTT
CASSRGTASTDTQYF
>-|TRBJ1-4|TRBV4-3|TRBD1
TGCGCCAGCAGCCTTAACGCAGGGGGTTCTAATGAAAAACTGTTTTTT
CASSLNAGGSNEKLFF
>-|TRBJ1-1|TRBV2|TRBD1
TGTGCCAGCACAACCCAGGGGGCGACCACTGAAGCTTTCTTT
CASTTQGATTEAFF
>-|TRBJ1-5|TRBV19|-
TGTGCCAGTAGCCCTCTGAGGGGGGCGAGGGATCAGCCCCAGCATTTT
CASSPLRGARDQPQHF
>-|TRBJ1-3|TRBV6-6|-
TGTGCCAGCTTGGGCCCCGGGAGGGGAAACACCATATATTTT
CASLGPGRGNTIYF
>-|TRBJ1-4|TRBV7-2|-
TGTGCCAGCAGCTTAGCGGGACGGCCAAATGAAAAACTGTTTTTT
CASSLAGRPNEKLFF
>-|TRBJ2-7|TRBV5-6|TRBD2
TGTGCCAGCAGCTTGACTAGCGGAACCTCCCACGAGCAGTACTTC
CASSLTSGTSHEQYF
>-|TRBJ2-2|TRBV4-3|TRBD2
TGCGCCAGCAGCCAAGAGCTAGCGGGAACCGGGGAGCTGTTTTTT
CASSQELAGTGELFF
>-|TRBJ1-1|TRBV4-3|-
TGCGCCAGCACCCGTGACCGCAATTCCCCTGAAGCTTTCTTT
CASTRDRNSPEAFF